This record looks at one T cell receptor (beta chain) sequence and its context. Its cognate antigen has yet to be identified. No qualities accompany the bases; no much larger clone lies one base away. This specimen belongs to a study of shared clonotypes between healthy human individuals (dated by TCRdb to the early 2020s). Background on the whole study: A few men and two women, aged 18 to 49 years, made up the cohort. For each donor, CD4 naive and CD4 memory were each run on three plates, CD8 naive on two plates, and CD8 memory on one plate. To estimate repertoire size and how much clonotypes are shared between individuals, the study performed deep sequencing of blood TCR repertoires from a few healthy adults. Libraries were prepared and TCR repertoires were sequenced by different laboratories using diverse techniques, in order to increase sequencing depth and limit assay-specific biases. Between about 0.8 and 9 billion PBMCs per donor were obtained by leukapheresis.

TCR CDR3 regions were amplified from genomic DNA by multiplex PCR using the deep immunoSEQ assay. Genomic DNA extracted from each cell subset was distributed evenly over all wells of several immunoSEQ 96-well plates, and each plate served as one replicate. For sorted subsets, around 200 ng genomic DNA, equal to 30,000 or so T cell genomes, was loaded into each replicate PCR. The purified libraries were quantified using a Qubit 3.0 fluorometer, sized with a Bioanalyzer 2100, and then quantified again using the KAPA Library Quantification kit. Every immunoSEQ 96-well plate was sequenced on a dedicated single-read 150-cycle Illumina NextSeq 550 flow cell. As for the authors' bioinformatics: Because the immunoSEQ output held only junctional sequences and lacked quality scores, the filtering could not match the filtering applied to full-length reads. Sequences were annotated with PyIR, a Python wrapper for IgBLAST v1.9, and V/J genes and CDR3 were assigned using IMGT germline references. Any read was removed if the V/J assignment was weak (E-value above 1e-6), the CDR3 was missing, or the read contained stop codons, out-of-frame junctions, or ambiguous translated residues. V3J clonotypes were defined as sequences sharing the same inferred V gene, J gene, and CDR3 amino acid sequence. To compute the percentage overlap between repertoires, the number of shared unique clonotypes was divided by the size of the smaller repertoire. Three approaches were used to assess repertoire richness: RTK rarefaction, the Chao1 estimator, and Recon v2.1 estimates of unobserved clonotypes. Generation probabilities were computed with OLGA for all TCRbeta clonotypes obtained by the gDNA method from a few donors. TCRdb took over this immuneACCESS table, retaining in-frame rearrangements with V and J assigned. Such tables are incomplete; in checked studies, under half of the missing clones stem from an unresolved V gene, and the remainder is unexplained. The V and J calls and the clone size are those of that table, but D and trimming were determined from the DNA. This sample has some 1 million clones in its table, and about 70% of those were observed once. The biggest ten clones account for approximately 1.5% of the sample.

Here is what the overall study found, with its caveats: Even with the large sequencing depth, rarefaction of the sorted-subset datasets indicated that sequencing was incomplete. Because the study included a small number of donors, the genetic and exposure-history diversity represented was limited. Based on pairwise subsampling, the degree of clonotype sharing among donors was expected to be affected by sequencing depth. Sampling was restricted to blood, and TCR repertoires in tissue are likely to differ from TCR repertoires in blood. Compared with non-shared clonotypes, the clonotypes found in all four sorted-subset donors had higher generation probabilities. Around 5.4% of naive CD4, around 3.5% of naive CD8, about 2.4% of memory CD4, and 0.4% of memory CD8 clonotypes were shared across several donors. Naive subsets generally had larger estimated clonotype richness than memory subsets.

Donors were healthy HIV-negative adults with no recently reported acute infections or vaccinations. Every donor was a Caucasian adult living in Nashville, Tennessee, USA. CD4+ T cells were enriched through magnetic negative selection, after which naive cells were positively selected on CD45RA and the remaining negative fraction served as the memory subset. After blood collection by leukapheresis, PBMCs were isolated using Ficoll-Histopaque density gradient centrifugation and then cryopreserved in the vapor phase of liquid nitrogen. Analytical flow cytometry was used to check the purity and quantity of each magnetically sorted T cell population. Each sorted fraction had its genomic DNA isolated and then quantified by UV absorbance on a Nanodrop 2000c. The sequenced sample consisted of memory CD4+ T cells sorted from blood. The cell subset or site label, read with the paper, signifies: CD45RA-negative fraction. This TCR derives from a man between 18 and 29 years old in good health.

The nucleotide sequence is TGCGCCAGCAGCTTGGGGGCGACAGGGTTCAATGAGCAGTTCTTC. Its protein reads: CASSLGATGFNEQFF. The V and J genes are TRBV5-1 and TRBJ2-1; 7 central bases correspond to TRBD1. V is trimmed back by 0 bases and J by 6 bases, and the junction contains 6 bases that no gene match accounts for. Inclusive of the bounding cysteine and phenylalanine, the CDR3 is 15 residues long. The retained sequence is limited to the CDR3, 45 bases, with the frame set at the first base. The germline V gene provides CDR1 SGHRS and CDR2 YFSETQ.